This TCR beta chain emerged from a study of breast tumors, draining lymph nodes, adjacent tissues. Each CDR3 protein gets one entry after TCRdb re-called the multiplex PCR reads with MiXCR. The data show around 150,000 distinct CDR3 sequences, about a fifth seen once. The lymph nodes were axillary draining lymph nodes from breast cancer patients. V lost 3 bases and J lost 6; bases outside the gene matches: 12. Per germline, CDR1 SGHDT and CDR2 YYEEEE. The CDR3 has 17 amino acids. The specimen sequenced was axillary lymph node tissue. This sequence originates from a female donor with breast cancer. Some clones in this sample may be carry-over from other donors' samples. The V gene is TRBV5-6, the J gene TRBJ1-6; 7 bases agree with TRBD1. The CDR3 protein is CASSSLDRRFSNSPLHF. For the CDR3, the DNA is TGTGCCAGCAGCTCGTTGGACAGGAGATTTAGTAATTCACCCCTCCACTTT.